These 28 T cell receptor beta chains were all obtained from the same sample, sequenced in a study of cytomegalovirus exposure and HLA in healthy donors. This PCR relied on a set of 60 Vbeta primers and 13 Jbeta primers. Data came from immunoSEQ multiplex PCR; TCRdb stores just in-frame clones and leaves some out. The top ten hold 3.5% to 4.5% of the sample, which has about 94,000 clones, around three fifths seen once. Source material: PBMCs. Receptors were obtained from a man younger than 45 in good health and CMV-seronegative.

This clone was recorded a few times. The chain links TRBV5-1 to TRBJ2-7; 8 bases are a match to TRBD1. Germline assignment: CDR1 SGHRS and CDR2 YFSETQ. CDR3 length equals 15 residues. With 0 bases clipped from V and 5 bases from J, the junction kept 7 bases outside the gene matches. The CDR3 DNA sequence: TGCGCCAGCAGCTTGGATGGGCAGGGGGCAAACGAGCAGTACTTC. This sequence encodes CASSLDGQGANEQYF.

The chain joins TRBV21-1 to TRBJ2-5; the D call of TRBD1 is as the table states it, not checked on the DNA. TRBV21-1 is annotated as a pseudogene. The CDR3 length is 15 residues. The CDR3 is CASSRDRGMGETQYF. The CDR3 DNA follows: TGTGCCAGCAGTAGGGACAGGGGCATGGGAGAGACCCAGTACTTC.

This clone was seen a handful of times. V gene TRBV28 combines with J gene TRBJ2-1; 13 bases are shared with TRBD2. The CDR3 covers 17 residues. The junction had 9 bases not matched to a gene; V was cut back by 2 bases and J by 8 bases. CDR1 and CDR2 from the germline V gene are MDHEN and SYDVKM. CDR3 loop: CASSLLGTSGAGDEQFF. In nucleotides, the CDR3 is TGTGCCAGCAGTTTACTAGGGACTAGCGGGGCGGGGGATGAGCAGTTCTTC.

The chain couples TRBV4-1 to TRBJ2-3, with a tentative D call TRBD2 (6 bases). V lost 1 base to trimming and J lost 2 bases, with 16 bases between them. The CDR3 runs 17 residues. Germline assignment: CDR1 MGHRA and CDR2 YSYEKL. CDR3 in amino acids: CASSQGPARDVTDTQYF. DNA for the CDR3: TGCGCCAGCAGCCAAGGACCCGCGCGGGATGTCACAGATACGCAGTATTTT.

The chain couples TRBV11-2 to TRBJ1-1; possibly TRBD1 for D (6 bases). Germline-derived CDR1 and CDR2 are SGHAT and FQNNGV. The CDR3 is 14 residues long. V was cut by 4 bases and J by 4 bases, with 13 bases left in between. The DNA for the CDR3 is TGTGCCAGCAGCTGGGGGCTAGGGGTCACTGAAGCTTTCTTT. Amino acid sequence: CASSWGLGVTEAFF.

The J gene is TRBJ1-2, the V gene TRBV9, with D unclear. The germline V gene encodes CDR1 SGDLS and CDR2 YYNGEE. With 0 bases removed from V and 12 bases from J, the gap between germline ends came to 12 bases. The length of the CDR3 is 12 residues. The DNA for the CDR3 is TGTGCCAGCAGCGTAGTCGGTGGAGGCCACACCTTC. Residues: CASSVVGGGHTF. The variable domain in full, completed from reference TRBV9 and TRBJ1-2, reads DSGVTQTPKHLITATGQRVTLRCSPRSGDLSVYWYQQSLDQGLQFLIQYYNGEERAKGNILERFSAQQFPDLHSELNLSSLELGDSALYFCASSVVGGGHTFGSGTRLTVV.

The chain is built from TRBV6-5 and TRBJ2-5; tentative D call: TRBD2 (5 bases). The CDR3 runs to 14 residues. V dropped 4 bases and J dropped 0 bases, with 9 bases sitting between them. CDR1 and CDR2 (germline): MNHEY, SVGAGI. The DNA for the CDR3 is TGTGCCAGCAGTTTTGGACTGTACCAAGAGACCCAGTACTTC. Its translation: CASSFGLYQETQYF.

This chain joins TRBV5-1 and TRBJ1-2; a weak D match, TRBD1 (5 bases). V lost 6 bases and J lost 6, with 18 bases in between. This CDR3 contains 14 residues. Germline values: CDR1 SGHRS, CDR2 YFSETQ. CDR3 in DNA: TGCGCCAGCACTGGAGGAGGGGTCGGGCATGGCTACACCTTC. Residues: CASTGGGVGHGYTF.

This clone was counted a few times. The chain uses TRBV25-1 and TRBJ2-7; possibly TRBD2 for D (5 bases). V was clipped by 3 bases and J by 6 bases, with 18 bases between them. Germline CDR1 reads MGHDK; CDR2 reads SYGVNS. The CDR3 runs to 15 residues. CDR3 residues: CASSDNRLGGSEQYF. The CDR3 DNA follows: TGTGCCAGCAGTGACAACCGGCTTGGAGGTTCCGAGCAGTACTTC.

The chain employs TRBV4-1 and TRBJ2-5; TRBD2 matches 7 bases. The CDR3 runs to 14 residues. CDR1 and CDR2 (germline): MGHRA, YSYEKL. V shed 1 base, J shed 5 bases, and the junction held 4 bases outside the gene matches. CDR3 DNA: TGCGCCAGCAGCCAAGTGGGAGGGGAGGAGACCCAGTACTTC. Encoded protein: CASSQVGGEETQYF.

CDR3 sequence: CASSLDGFNTEAFF. The CDR3 coding sequence is TGTGCCAGCAGCCTCGACGGGTTCAACACTGAAGCTTTCTTT. This chain links TRBV5-5 with TRBJ1-1; no clear D. Trimming removed 4 bases from V and 2 bases from J, with 12 bases in between. The CDR3 extends over 14 amino acids. Per the germline V gene, CDR1 is SGHKS and CDR2 is YYEKEE (reference sequence).

The chain has TRBV4-1 and TRBJ2-7; possible D gene TRBD1, 6 bases. Germline CDR1 reads MGHRA; CDR2 reads YSYEKL. The CDR3 length is 16 residues. Trimming stripped 5 bases from V and 3 bases from J, with 20 bases between. The CDR3 region has the DNA TGCGCCAGCAGCGAGAGGGTTTCGGGGACAAACTACGAGCAGTACTTC. Residues: CASSERVSGTNYEQYF.

The rearrangement links TRBV7-2 to TRBJ2-7, with a tentative D call TRBD1 (6 bases). Looked up from germline, CDR1 is SGHTA and CDR2 is FQGNSA. V lost 1 base and J lost 7, with 11 bases in between. The CDR3 sequence is 13 residues long. CDR3 in DNA: TGTGCCAGCAGCTTAGACAGGGTCCGAGAGCAGTACTTC. Translating gives CASSLDRVREQYF. The entire variable domain, with the rest obtained from reference TRBV7-2 and TRBJ2-7, is as follows: GAGVSQSPSNKVTEKGKDVELRCDPISGHTALYWYRQSLGQGLEFLIYFQGNSAPDKSGLPSDRFSAERTGGSVSTLTIQRTQQEDSAVYLCASSLDRVREQYFGPGTRLTVT.

The rearrangement joins TRBV4-1 to TRBJ2-1, with D tentatively TRBD2 (5 bases). Germline assignment: CDR1 MGHRA and CDR2 YSYEKL. The CDR3 length is 15 residues. V lost 1 base, J lost 4 bases, and 11 bases lay in between. CDR3 sequence: CASSQGRGPYNEQFF. For the CDR3, the DNA is TGCGCCAGCAGCCAAGGACGGGGTCCTTACAATGAGCAGTTCTTC.

The chain is built from TRBV18 and TRBJ1-2; 9 nucleotides match TRBD1. CDR3 size: 14 residues. CDR1 and CDR2 from the germline V gene are KGHSH and LQKENI. The V gene end was trimmed by 2 bases and the J gene end by 8 bases; junction bases not matched to a gene: 6. The CDR3 DNA reads TGTGCCAGCTCACCATCACAGGGGGCAGGCGGCTACACCTTC. Translated: CASSPSQGAGGYTF.

The chain uses TRBV6-6 and TRBJ2-5; D gene unclear. The J call may not be correct, given that the DNA end is closer to TRBJ2-7. The CDR3 covers 12 residues. CDR1 MNHNY and CDR2 SVGAGI come from the germline V gene (reference sequence). This CDR3 is CASSYGVYEQYF. The CDR3 bases are TGTGCCAGCAGTTACGGAGTCTACGAGCAGTACTTC.

The rearrangement uses TRBV14 and TRBJ1-2; 10 positions match TRBD1. The V gene end was trimmed by 4 bases and the J gene end by 9 bases; junction bases not matched to a gene: 14. The CDR3 spans 16 residues. Germline CDR1 SGHDN, CDR2 FVKESK. Here the CDR3 DNA reads TGTGCCAGCAGCCTCTACAGGGGGACAGGGGCGGATCGCTACACCTTC. Amino acids: CASSLYRGTGADRYTF. The full variable domain, completed using reference TRBV14 and TRBJ1-2, is EAGVTQFPSHSVIEKGQTVTLRCDPISGHDNLYWYRRVMGKEIKFLLHFVKESKQDESGMPNNRFLAERTGGTYSTLKVQPAELEDSGVYFCASSLYRGTGADRYTFGSGTRLTVV.

V gene TRBV4-3 combines with J gene TRBJ1-1, with 9 bases aligning to TRBD1. Germline CDR1 and CDR2: LGHNA and YSLEER. This CDR3 has 14 amino acids. Trimming at V came to 3 bases and at J to 8 bases, leaving 7 bases not matched to a gene. The CDR3 here is CASSHTGTGTEAFF. The CDR3 DNA follows: TGCGCCAGCAGCCATACCGGGACAGGGACCGAAGCTTTCTTT.

V gene TRBV15 combines with J gene TRBJ2-3, with TRBD2 matching over 11 bases. The CDR3 is 18 residues long. The V gene end was trimmed by 4 bases and the J gene end by 3 bases; junction bases not matched to a gene: 12. Germline V gives CDR1 LNHNV, CDR2 YYDKDF (reference sequence). CDR3 bases: TGTGCCACCAGCAACAGGGTAGCGGGGGGGCTCCTGACAGATACGCAGTATTTT. Translating gives CATSNRVAGGLLTDTQYF.

The V call is TRBV4-3, the J call TRBJ1-3; D uncertain. The CDR3 loop spans 15 amino acids. V was pared by 1 base and J by 3 bases, with 10 bases between. CDR1 is LGHNA and CDR2 is YSLEER in the germline V gene. The CDR3 DNA reads TGCGCCAGCAGCCAAGTGAACGGGATTGGAAACACCATATATTTT. It yields the protein CASSQVNGIGNTIYF.

V gene TRBV29-1 combines with J gene TRBJ2-3; tentative D call: TRBD2 (5 bases). With 5 bases removed from V and 1 base from J, the gap between germline ends came to 10 bases. Germline CDR1 SQVTM, CDR2 ANQGSEA. The CDR3 length is 13 residues. The CDR3 sequence: CSVSYGGTDTQYF. CDR3 DNA sequence: TGCAGCGTTAGCTACGGGGGCACAGATACGCAGTATTTT.

This clone came up a few times. The genes are TRBV28 and TRBJ2-4; TRBD2 is a possible D gene (6 bases). CDR3 size: 14 residues. CDR1 is MDHEN and CDR2 is SYDVKM in the germline V gene. V lost 5 bases and J 2 bases, leaving 10 bases between the germline ends. This CDR3 reads CASSPGGSKNIQYF. For the CDR3, the DNA is TGTGCCAGCAGTCCCGGGGGTTCCAAAAACATTCAGTACTTC. Complete variable domain (other parts from reference TRBV28 and TRBJ2-4): DVKVTQSSRYLVKRTGEKVFLECVQDMDHENMFWYRQDPGLGLRLIYFSYDVKMKEKGDIPEGYSVSREKKERFSLILESASTNQTSMYLCASSPGGSKNIQYFGAGTRLSVL.

The chain uses TRBV5-5 and TRBJ2-1, with 12 bases aligning to TRBD2. The CDR3 is made up of 15 amino acids. CDR1 and CDR2 from the germline V gene are SGHKS and YYEKEE (reference sequence). The trim removed 4 bases at V and 6 bases at J, leaving 5 bases unmatched. The CDR3 spells CASSGLAGNRNEQFF. CDR3 bases: TGTGCCAGCAGCGGACTAGCGGGGAATCGCAATGAGCAGTTCTTC.

In this sample, this clone turned up once. This chain's CDR3 is CASSDAGTSGRYEQYF. DNA of the CDR3: TGTGCCAGCAGTGACGCCGGGACTAGCGGGAGATACGAGCAGTACTTC. The chain employs TRBV2 and TRBJ2-7; 14 nucleotides agree with TRBD2. Germline assignment: CDR1 SNHLY and CDR2 FYNNEI. The CDR3 has 16 amino acids. With 3 bases clipped from V and 4 bases from J, the junction kept 5 bases outside the gene matches.

J is TRBJ2-6 and V is TRBV4-1, with D perhaps matching TRBD2 (5 bases). Germline V gene sequence: CDR1 MGHRA, CDR2 YSYEKL. Trimming removed 0 bases from V and 0 bases from J, with 12 bases in between. CDR3 length: 18 residues. CDR3 amino acids: CASSQDYHSGSGANVLTF. In nucleotides, the CDR3 is TGCGCCAGCAGCCAAGACTATCACAGCGGCTCTGGGGCCAACGTCCTGACTTTC.

This clone was recorded a few times. This sequence joins TRBV19 and TRBJ1-2; D gene uncertain. Deletions cut 7 bases from V and 4 bases from J, with 19 bases between. This CDR3 comprises 15 residues. CDR1 and CDR2 (germline): LNHDA, SQIVND (reference sequence). CDR3 region: CASTDDGNGVYGYTF. CDR3 coding DNA: TGTGCCAGTACCGACGACGGGAACGGTGTCTATGGCTACACCTTC.

The genes are TRBV10-1 and TRBJ2-5, with 13 nucleotides matching TRBD2. Trimming at V came to 3 bases and at J to 2 bases, leaving 6 bases not matched to a gene. The CDR3 contains 17 residues. The germline CDR1 and CDR2 sequences are WNHNN and SYGVQD (reference sequence). The CDR3 DNA follows: TGCGCCAGCAGTGAAGGGACTAGCGGGGTCCCTCAAGAGACCCAGTACTTC. Protein sequence: CASSEGTSGVPQETQYF.

The table lists this clone with a count of one. V usage is TRBV5-4 and J usage is TRBJ2-1; perhaps TRBD1 as D (6 bases). This CDR3 is built from 12 residues. From germline, CDR1 is SGHNT and CDR2 YYREEE (reference sequence). The V gene lost 5 bases and the J gene lost 7 bases, with 10 bases spanning the gap. The CDR3 nucleotides are TGTGCCAGCAGAATCACAGGGAATGAGCAGTTCTTC. Translated, it gives CASRITGNEQFF.